The clone carrying this T cell receptor (beta chain) was counted ten times or more. Trimming took 1 base from V and 6 from J; bases not matched to a gene: 9. CDR1 is LNHNV, CDR2 YYDKDF, per germline (reference sequence). This CDR3 has 16 residues. This sample is part of a study of T-cell reconstitution after alpha-beta-depleted transplantation in children. A TCRbeta library incorporating unique molecular identifiers was prepared. TCRdb independently ran MiXCR on the PCR reads; one entry per CDR3 protein. The data hold about 110,000 distinct CDR3 sequences, with 10% observed a single time. The source of this sequence is a human donor who donated a stem cell graft to a child with acute lymphoblastic leukemia. The chain uses TRBV15 and TRBJ1-5; 7 bases match TRBD1. The sample here was PBMCs from the stem cell graft donor, taken from the stem cell graft. This chain's CDR3 is CATSRGSAGGGQPQHF. The CDR3, as DNA: TGTGCCACCAGCAGAGGGTCGGCAGGGGGGGGTCAGCCCCAGCATTTT.